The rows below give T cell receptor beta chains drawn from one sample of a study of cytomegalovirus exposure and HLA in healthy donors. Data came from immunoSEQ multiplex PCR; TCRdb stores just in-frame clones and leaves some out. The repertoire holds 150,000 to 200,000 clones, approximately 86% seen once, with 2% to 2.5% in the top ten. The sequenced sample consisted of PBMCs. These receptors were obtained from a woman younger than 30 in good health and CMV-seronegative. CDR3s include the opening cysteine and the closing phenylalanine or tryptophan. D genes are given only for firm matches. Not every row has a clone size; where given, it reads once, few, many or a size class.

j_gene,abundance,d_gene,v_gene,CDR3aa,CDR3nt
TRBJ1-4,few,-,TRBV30,CAWSVQDTVSF,TGTGCCTGGAGTGTACAGGACACCGTCTCATTT
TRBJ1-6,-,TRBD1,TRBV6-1,CASSEDSAYRGGYNSPLHF,TGTGCCAGCAGTGAAGATTCCGCTTACAGGGGTGGGTATAATTCACCCCTCCACTTT
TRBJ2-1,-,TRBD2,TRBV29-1,CSGTSGRAGNEQFF,TGCAGCGGGACTAGCGGGAGGGCCGGAAATGAGCAGTTCTTC
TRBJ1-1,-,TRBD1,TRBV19,CASSISSAQGIHTEAFF,TGTGCCAGTAGTATCAGCTCTGCACAGGGGATTCACACTGAAGCTTTCTTT
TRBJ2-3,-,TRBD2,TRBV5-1,CASSNSGLASDTQYF,TGCGCCAGCAGCAATTCGGGACTAGCGTCAGATACGCAGTATTTT
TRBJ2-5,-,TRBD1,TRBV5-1,CASSLGQGTYQETQYF,TGCGCCAGCAGCTTGGGACAGGGTACTTACCAAGAGACCCAGTACTTC
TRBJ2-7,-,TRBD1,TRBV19,CASSTPRGPYEQYF,TGTGCCAGTAGTACTCCCAGGGGGCCCTACGAGCAGTACTTC
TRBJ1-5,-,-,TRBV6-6,CASSYSYAQNQPQHF,TGTGCCAGCAGTTACTCGTATGCACAGAATCAGCCCCAGCATTTT
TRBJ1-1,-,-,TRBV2,CASGAPGHRIPKSEAFF,TGTGCCAGCGGAGCTCCGGGACACCGAATCCCGAAGAGTGAAGCTTTCTTT
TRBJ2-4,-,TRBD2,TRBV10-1,CASSEILAGVFKNIQYF,TGCGCCAGCAGTGAGATCCTAGCGGGAGTATTCAAAAACATTCAGTACTTC
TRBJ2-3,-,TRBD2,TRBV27,CASSGEREPTDTQYF,TGTGCCAGCTCCGGAGAGCGGGAGCCCACAGATACGCAGTATTTT
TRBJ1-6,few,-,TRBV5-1,CASSFADSSPLHF,TGTGCCAGCAGCTTCGCTGACAGTTCCCCCCTCCACTTT
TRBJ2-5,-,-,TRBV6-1,CASSPSSLRETQYF,TGTGCCAGCAGTCCTAGCTCCCTAAGGGAGACCCAGTACTTC
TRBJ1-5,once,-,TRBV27,CASSLWADSNQPQHF,TGTGCCAGCAGTTTATGGGCAGATTCGAATCAGCCCCAGCATTTT
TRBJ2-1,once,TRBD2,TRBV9,CASSSLPPSGLGENEQFF,TGTGCCAGCAGCTCTCTCCCCCCTAGCGGGTTGGGTGAGAATGAGCAGTTCTTC
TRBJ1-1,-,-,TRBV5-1,CASGWGRQTEAFF,TGCGCCAGCGGATGGGGGCGACAAACCGAAGCTTTCTTT